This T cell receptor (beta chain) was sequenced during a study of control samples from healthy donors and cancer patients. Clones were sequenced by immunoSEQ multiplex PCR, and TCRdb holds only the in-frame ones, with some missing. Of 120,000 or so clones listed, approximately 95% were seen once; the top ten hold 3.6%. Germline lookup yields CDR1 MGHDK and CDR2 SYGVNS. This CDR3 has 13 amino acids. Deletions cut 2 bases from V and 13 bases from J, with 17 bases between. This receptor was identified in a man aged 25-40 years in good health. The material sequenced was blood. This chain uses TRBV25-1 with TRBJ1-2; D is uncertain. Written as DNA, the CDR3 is TGTGCCAGCAGTGAACGTCCAGCCTGGGTGGGCACCTTC. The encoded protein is CASSERPAWVGTF.